A selection of T cell receptor beta chains follows, all from one sample in a study of cytomegalovirus exposure and HLA in healthy donors. Measured with immunoSEQ multiplex PCR; TCRdb has only the in-frame clones, and not every one. The profile shows roughly 98,000 clones, roughly 76% of them singletons. Sequenced sample: PBMCs. Source of these receptors: a man aged 45-60 years in good health and CMV-seronegative. The CDR3 runs from the conserved cysteine through the conserved F or W. Fields, in order: V gene, clone size, J gene, D gene, CDR3 DNA, CDR3 protein. The D gene is left open where the match is weak. Where a row states a size, it is once, few, many or the class of an expanded clone; other rows omit it.

>TRBV10-3|.|TRBJ2-3|.
TGTGCCATCAGTGACAGGGCTAGCGGCACAGATACGCAGTATTTT
CAISDRASGTDTQYF
>TRBV6-1|.|TRBJ2-3|.
TGTGCCAGCAGTGAATCCAGGGGCACAGATACGCAGTATTTT
CASSESRGTDTQYF
>TRBV7-2|.|TRBJ2-1|.
TGTGCCAGCAGCCCCCGGAGGGGTGGTGAGCAGTTCTTC
CASSPRRGGEQFF
>TRBV6-4|.|TRBJ1-6|TRBD1
TGTGCCAGCAGAGACCGAGACAGGGGGAATTCACCCCTCCACTTT
CASRDRDRGNSPLHF
>TRBV28|.|TRBJ2-7|.
TGTGCCAGCAGTTTATATTCTACAGGCGCTTCCTACGAGCAGTACTTC
CASSLYSTGASYEQYF
>TRBV30|.|TRBJ1-5|TRBD1
TGTGCCTGGAGATGGGACAGGGGGCAGCCCCAGCATTTT
CAWRWDRGQPQHF
>TRBV5-1|.|TRBJ1-3|TRBD1
TGCGCCAGCAGCTGGACGACAGGGGGAGGAAACACCATATATTTT
CASSWTTGGGNTIYF
>TRBV18|.|TRBJ1-5|TRBD1
TGTGCCAGCTCAGAGGGACAGGATAGCAATCAGCCCCAGCATTTT
CASSEGQDSNQPQHF
>TRBV4-1|few|TRBJ2-4|.
TGCGCCAGCAGCCAGCTGGGGCTAGCCAAAAACATTCAGTACTTC
CASSQLGLAKNIQYF
>TRBV9|.|TRBJ2-1|TRBD2
TGTGCCAGCAGCCCCAGACTAGCGGGAGCACGGTATGAGCAGTTCTTC
CASSPRLAGARYEQFF
>TRBV7-9|.|TRBJ2-7|TRBD1
TGTGCCAGCAGCTCCGGGACAGTAAAAGTCTACGAGCAGTACTTC
CASSSGTVKVYEQYF
>TRBV7-2|.|TRBJ2-7|.
TGTGCCAGCAGCTCCGGGACACCTTACGAGCAGTACTTC
CASSSGTPYEQYF
>TRBV6-1|.|TRBJ1-5|.
TGTGCCAGCAGACGAGGAGGCAATCAGCCCCAGCATTTT
CASRRGGNQPQHF
>TRBV10-3|.|TRBJ2-1|.
TGTGCCATCAGTGAGTTGATAAACAGTGAGCAGTTCTTC
CAISELINSEQFF
>TRBV11-2|.|TRBJ1-3|.
TGTGCCAGCAGCTTAGGTTACATCTCTGGAAACACCATATATTTT
CASSLGYISGNTIYF
>TRBV7-2|.|TRBJ2-1|.
TGTGCCAGCACCCGTACCCCGGTGGGCAGTTATGAGCAGTTCTTC
CASTRTPVGSYEQFF
>TRBV5-1|.|TRBJ2-1|TRBD2
TGCGCCAGCAGCTTGGCGGGGGGGATCTACAATGAGCAGTTCTTC
CASSLAGGIYNEQFF
>TRBV2|.|TRBJ1-2|.
TGTGCCAGCAGTGAAGACAGGGAAGGTGATGGCTACACCTTC
CASSEDREGDGYTF
>TRBV27|few|TRBJ2-3|.
TGTGCCAGTACCTCGTGGGGGGTCACAGATACGCAGTATTTT
CASTSWGVTDTQYF
>TRBV5-8|.|TRBJ2-3|TRBD1
TGTGCCAGCAGCGGGGACAGAAGCACAGATACGCAGTATTTT
CASSGDRSTDTQYF
>TRBV5-4|.|TRBJ2-3|TRBD2
TGTGCCAGCAGCTTAGTCGGGGGGGCACAAGATACGCAGTATTTT
CASSLVGGAQDTQYF
>TRBV5-1|.|TRBJ1-4|TRBD1
TGCGCCAGCAGCACCCGACAGGGGGCGGCTAATGAAAAACTGTTTTTT
CASSTRQGAANEKLFF
>TRBV4-2|.|TRBJ2-7|.
TGTGCCAGCAGCCAAGACAACTACGAGCAGTACTTC
CASSQDNYEQYF
>TRBV4-3|.|TRBJ1-1|.
TGCGCCAGCAGCCAAGATATTACAGGGCTAGCCACTGAAGCTTTCTTT
CASSQDITGLATEAFF
>TRBV14|.|TRBJ2-3|TRBD2
TGTGCCAGCAGCTCTCGGGAGGGCCGCACAGATACGCAGTATTTT
CASSSREGRTDTQYF
>TRBV18|.|TRBJ2-2|TRBD1
TGTGCCAGCTCACCACGGGACAGGGCCACCGGGGAGCTGTTTTTT
CASSPRDRATGELFF
>TRBV27|once|TRBJ1-1|.
TGTGCCAGCAGTTTAGTAGGAGGGTGGCTGAACACTGAAGCTTTCTTT
CASSLVGGWLNTEAFF
>TRBV19|.|TRBJ1-2|TRBD1
TGTGCCAGTAGTGCTCCCGGGACAGAGGGGGGCTACACCTTC
CASSAPGTEGGYTF
>TRBV18|.|TRBJ2-7|TRBD2
TGTGCCAGCTCACCACGCCTAGCGGGACCCAACTACGAGCAGTACTTC
CASSPRLAGPNYEQYF
>TRBV6-5|.|TRBJ2-4|TRBD1
TGTGCCAGCAGCCGGGGACAGGGGACGGACATTCAGTACTTC
CASSRGQGTDIQYF
>TRBV5-1|.|TRBJ1-6|.
TGCGCCAGCAGCTTGGACAGGGCGAATTCACCCCTCCACTTT
CASSLDRANSPLHF
>TRBV5-1|once|TRBJ2-5|TRBD2
TGCGCCAGCAGTATACTAGCGGGATTAACGTACCAAGAGACCCAGTACTTC
CASSILAGLTYQETQYF
>TRBV5-1|few|TRBJ2-7|.
TGCGCCAGCAGCCGGACCACCCCGACAGGAAACGCCTACGAGCAGTACTTC
CASSRTTPTGNAYEQYF
>TRBV5-1|.|TRBJ2-2|.
TGCGCCAGCAGCTTGGACGCCAGGGATGCCGGGGAGCTGTTTTTT
CASSLDARDAGELFF
>TRBV14|once|TRBJ2-1|TRBD2
TGTGCCAGCAGCCCGGGCGGGGGGGGCTATGAGCAGTTCTTC
CASSPGGGGYEQFF
>TRBV2|.|TRBJ1-6|TRBD1
TGTGCCAGCATTGATGACAGGGGTGGCGATTCACCCCTCCACTTT
CASIDDRGGDSPLHF
>TRBV6-1|.|TRBJ1-5|.
TGTGCCAGCAGGATCCCGGGAGAGAATCAGCCCCAGCATTTT
CASRIPGENQPQHF
>TRBV4-2|.|TRBJ2-7|TRBD1
TGTGCCAGCAGCCAAGCGGCAGGGGGCTACGAGCAGTACTTC
CASSQAAGGYEQYF
>TRBV6-5|.|TRBJ2-7|TRBD2
TGTGCCAGCAATATGGGAGCGGGGTCCTACGAGCAGTACTTC
CASNMGAGSYEQYF
>TRBV5-5|.|TRBJ1-1|.
TGTGCCAGCAGCCTCGGGGGGAACACTGAAGCTTTCTTT
CASSLGGNTEAFF
>TRBV28|.|TRBJ1-2|.
TGTGCCAGCAGTGCGACTCCTGGCTACACCTTC
CASSATPGYTF
>TRBV4-2|few|TRBJ1-5|.
TGTGCCAGCAGCCCCCGACAGCCCAATCAGCCCCAGCATTTT
CASSPRQPNQPQHF
>TRBV2|few|TRBJ1-1|.
TGTGCCAGCAGTGAGACAGGCTTGAACACTGAAGCTTTCTTT
CASSETGLNTEAFF
>TRBV6-1|.|TRBJ1-5|.
TGTGCCAGCATCGATACAGGGCCCGGTCAGCCCCAGCATTTT
CASIDTGPGQPQHF
>TRBV5-1|.|TRBJ2-3|.
TGCGCCAGCAGCTTACTAAAACCCGGGGCAGATACGCAGTATTTT
CASSLLKPGADTQYF
>TRBV4-3|.|TRBJ2-3|TRBD1
TGCGCCAGCAGCCAGAACCTGGGGGGGACAGGGGACGACGGAAGCACAGATACGCAGTATTTT
CASSQNLGGTGDDGSTDTQYF
>TRBV7-9|.|TRBJ2-7|TRBD1
TGTGCCAGCAGCTTATTAGGGGGCATCGACGAGCAGTACTTC
CASSLLGGIDEQYF
>TRBV11-2|.|TRBJ2-7|TRBD1
TGTGCCAGCAGCTTAGGGACAGGACCCTACGAGCAGTACTTC
CASSLGTGPYEQYF
>TRBV10-3|.|TRBJ2-5|.
TGTGCCACGGTAAAGCGGGTCCAAGAGACCCAGTACTTC
CATVKRVQETQYF
>TRBV7-2|.|TRBJ2-2|TRBD2
TGTGCCAGCAGCCGGGGGACTGGCGGGAGGCTGTTTTTT
CASSRGTGGRLFF
>TRBV7-8|.|TRBJ2-1|TRBD2
TGTGCCAGCAGCTTAGGCGGGGGCTCCTACAATGAGCAGTTCTTC
CASSLGGGSYNEQFF
>TRBV9|.|TRBJ1-1|TRBD1
TGTGCCAGCAGCGTAGTCGCAGGGGGGAACACTGAAGCTTTCTTT
CASSVVAGGNTEAFF
>TRBV18|.|TRBJ1-2|TRBD1
TGTGCCAGCTCACCACCGGGGACAGGGTCCCGGGATGGCTACACCTTC
CASSPPGTGSRDGYTF
>TRBV6-5|medium-sized|TRBJ1-1|TRBD1
TGTGCCAGCACCGCGTGGACAGGGATGAACACTGAAGCTTTCTTT
CASTAWTGMNTEAFF
>TRBV6-6|.|TRBJ2-1|TRBD2
TGTGCCAGCACCCTGGGGGGGGGCAATGAGCAGTTCTTC
CASTLGGGNEQFF